A selection of T cell receptor beta chains follows, all from one sample in a study of regulatory T cells in long-lasting Graves disease. In TCRdb, the multiplex PCR reads were re-called with MiXCR into one record per CDR3 protein. Found here are about 530,000 distinct CDR3 sequences, about 16% of them singletons; the top ten hold 20% to 25%. These sequences were also reported in another study, on T cells in Graves' hyperthyroidism and ophthalmopathy.

This material consisted of peripheral blood mononuclear cells (PBMCs), taken at new diagnosis, from a patient treated with antithyroid drugs. The receptor source for this set is a middle-aged woman with Graves disease. Both conserved end residues are trimmed from each CDR3. Fields, in order: clone size, V gene, J gene, CDR3 protein. Only some rows state a clone size, as once, few, many or a class for expanded clones.

clone size: -; V gene: TRBV6-1; J gene: TRBJ2-3; CDR3 protein: ASSERLAGGGGY
clone size: -; V gene: TRBV5-1; J gene: TRBJ2-1; CDR3 protein: ASSLEGVDVQF
clone size: many; V gene: TRBV20-1; J gene: TRBJ2-7; CDR3 protein: SARPGPTVGYEQY
clone size: -; V gene: TRBV4-2; J gene: TRBJ1-3; CDR3 protein: ASSQEWAASSGNTIY
clone size: many; V gene: TRBV5-4; J gene: TRBJ1-1; CDR3 protein: ASSFPGDRGTEAF
clone size: few; V gene: TRBV6-1; J gene: TRBJ1-4; CDR3 protein: ASSYPPASTNEKLF
clone size: -; V gene: TRBV19; J gene: TRBJ1-1; CDR3 protein: ASSVLPRDISEAF
clone size: -; V gene: TRBV5-1; J gene: TRBJ2-1; CDR3 protein: ASSGVSGGAYNEQF
clone size: -; V gene: TRBV12-3/TRBV12-4; J gene: TRBJ2-5; CDR3 protein: ASSLEGSQY
clone size: many; V gene: TRBV15; J gene: TRBJ1-1; CDR3 protein: ATSWGVGTEAF
clone size: many; V gene: TRBV7-9; J gene: TRBJ2-7; CDR3 protein: ASSLAPGAPYEQY
clone size: -; V gene: TRBV7-2; J gene: TRBJ2-1; CDR3 protein: ASSLDLNRDEQF
clone size: few; V gene: TRBV9; J gene: TRBJ2-3; CDR3 protein: ASSTTGTSTDTQY
clone size: many; V gene: TRBV30; J gene: TRBJ1-1; CDR3 protein: AWSLPEAEAF
clone size: few; V gene: TRBV7-9; J gene: TRBJ1-4; CDR3 protein: ASGFKDATNEKLF
clone size: many; V gene: TRBV20-1; J gene: TRBJ2-3; CDR3 protein: SAPGLAGGQDDTQY
clone size: -; V gene: TRBV10-1; J gene: TRBJ2-3; CDR3 protein: ASSEPGTGRKDTQY
clone size: -; V gene: TRBV5-4; J gene: TRBJ1-6; CDR3 protein: ASSLVLGTGWGSPLH
clone size: many; V gene: TRBV28; J gene: TRBJ1-1; CDR3 protein: ASSWGGEMNTEAF
clone size: few; V gene: TRBV12-3/TRBV12-4; J gene: TRBJ2-5; CDR3 protein: ASSFSWGRQETQY
clone size: many; V gene: TRBV7-2; J gene: TRBJ1-2; CDR3 protein: ASSLVPEIYGCT
clone size: -; V gene: TRBV19; J gene: TRBJ2-5; CDR3 protein: ASSPQGGGETQY
clone size: few; V gene: TRBV7-9; J gene: TRBJ2-3; CDR3 protein: ASSLRTSGAEDTQY
clone size: few; V gene: TRBV11-2; J gene: TRBJ1-2; CDR3 protein: ASSPRVGDLGGYT
clone size: -; V gene: TRBV30; J gene: TRBJ2-5; CDR3 protein: AWSVGLAVETQY
clone size: few; V gene: TRBV20-1; J gene: TRBJ2-5; CDR3 protein: SARVWEETQY
clone size: few; V gene: TRBV5-5; J gene: TRBJ1-1; CDR3 protein: ASNRREGAEAF
clone size: many; V gene: TRBV28; J gene: TRBJ2-1; CDR3 protein: ASSTQPYEQF
clone size: many; V gene: TRBV28; J gene: TRBJ2-1; CDR3 protein: ASSLSRIVLNEQF
clone size: -; V gene: TRBV5-5; J gene: TRBJ1-1; CDR3 protein: ASSFYRGMNTEAF
clone size: many; V gene: TRBV20-1; J gene: TRBJ1-4; CDR3 protein: SASRQGDEKLF
clone size: -; V gene: TRBV18; J gene: TRBJ2-3; CDR3 protein: ASSLRVASTDTQY
clone size: -; V gene: TRBV6-1; J gene: TRBJ2-3; CDR3 protein: ASTQGSGVTMEY
clone size: many; V gene: TRBV6-2/TRBV6-3; J gene: TRBJ2-7; CDR3 protein: ASSWDRIPSVREQY
clone size: many; V gene: TRBV12-3/TRBV12-4; J gene: TRBJ2-7; CDR3 protein: AGSLLAGDSFEQY
clone size: few; V gene: TRBV7-3; J gene: TRBJ1-2; CDR3 protein: ASSLGTGDGGYT
clone size: many; V gene: TRBV12-3/TRBV12-4; J gene: TRBJ1-1; CDR3 protein: ASRADRDLLWAF
clone size: many; V gene: TRBV20-1; J gene: TRBJ1-2; CDR3 protein: SVQLANYGYT
clone size: many; V gene: TRBV5-1; J gene: TRBJ2-3; CDR3 protein: ASSFPTQY
clone size: -; V gene: TRBV18; J gene: TRBJ2-7; CDR3 protein: ASSPRDKSYEQY
clone size: many; V gene: TRBV12-5; J gene: TRBJ2-3; CDR3 protein: ASGLHAGTSGSTDTQY
clone size: -; V gene: TRBV10-3; J gene: TRBJ2-2; CDR3 protein: AINSGGQYTGELF
clone size: few; V gene: TRBV12-3/TRBV12-4; J gene: TRBJ1-5; CDR3 protein: ASNRGQDNQPQH
clone size: many; V gene: TRBV7-8; J gene: TRBJ2-3; CDR3 protein: ASMRRGASTDTQY
clone size: many; V gene: TRBV2; J gene: TRBJ1-1; CDR3 protein: ASRGRGQRNTEAF
clone size: -; V gene: TRBV19; J gene: TRBJ2-3; CDR3 protein: ASSTPGQGADTQY